This passage covers 24 T cell receptor beta chains from one sample sequenced in a study of blood T cell repertoires in COVID-19. Profiled with immunoSEQ multiplex PCR; TCRdb holds only in-frame clones, not every one. Among fewer than 85,000 clones, approximately 83% were seen once, and the ten largest hold roughly 4.5%. The sample taken for sequencing was peripheral blood. These receptors were collected from a woman aged 55-75 years with acute or convalescent COVID-19.

This clone has a single count. The chain is built from TRBV27 and TRBJ1-1; D uncertain. Deletions cut 5 bases from V and 0 bases from J, with 16 bases between. Germline CDR1 and CDR2: MNHEY and SMNVEV (reference sequence). The CDR3 covers 16 residues. The CDR3: CASSPGLGSLNTEAFF. The DNA for the CDR3 is TGTGCCAGCAGTCCAGGCCTTGGCAGTCTGAACACTGAAGCTTTCTTT.

This clone was recorded once. The J gene is TRBJ1-5, the V gene TRBV6-5; D perhaps matches TRBD1 (6 bases). V shed 7 bases and J shed 2 bases, with 12 bases lying between them. Germline V lookup: CDR1 MNHEY, CDR2 SVGAGI. The CDR3 extends over 14 amino acids. Written as DNA, the CDR3 is TGTGCCAGCACACAGGGCCTGGGCAATCAGCCCCAGCATTTT. This sequence encodes CASTQGLGNQPQHF.

This clone was counted ten times or more. This same CDR3 is encoded by further DNA sequences in the sample. The chain employs TRBV2 and TRBJ2-1; D may be TRBD2 (5 bases). The CDR3 sequence is 12 residues long. V was trimmed by 5 bases and J by 8 bases, leaving 10 bases between them. Looked up from germline, CDR1 is SNHLY and CDR2 is FYNNEI. In DNA form, the CDR3 reads TGTGCCAGCAGTTCGGGGTTGGATGAGCAGTTCTTC. Amino acid sequence: CASSSGLDEQFF.

The J gene is TRBJ2-7, the V gene TRBV10-3; 10 bases map to TRBD1. Unmatched junction bases numbered 4, after V lost 2 bases and J lost 3 bases. CDR3 length: 15 amino acids. Germline V gene data show CDR1 as ENHRY and CDR2 as SYGVKD. This CDR3 is CAISETDRGHYEQYF. The DNA for the CDR3 is TGTGCCATCAGTGAGACAGACAGGGGGCACTACGAGCAGTACTTC.

This clone was recorded only once. This chain joins TRBV5-5 and TRBJ1-1, with 10 bases that match TRBD1. Germline V gives CDR1 SGHKS, CDR2 YYEKEE (reference sequence). The CDR3 extends over 15 amino acids. J gave up 4 bases and V 4 bases, and 7 bases lay outside the gene matches. The CDR3 is CASSLSGTGATEAFF. CDR3 coding DNA: TGTGCCAGCAGCCTTTCCGGGACAGGGGCCACTGAAGCTTTCTTT.

The chain employs TRBV6-2 or TRBV6-3 and TRBJ2-7, with 10 bases matching TRBD1. The V and J ends lost 6 bases and 2 bases, in that order; junction bases with no gene match: 4. This CDR3 has 14 residues. Looked up from germline, CDR1 is MNHEY and CDR2 is SVGEGT. For the CDR3, the DNA is TGTGCCAGCAGCCGGACAGGGGGACCCTACGAGCAGTACTTC. Encoded protein: CASSRTGGPYEQYF.

This clone was seen only once. This chain uses TRBV18 with TRBJ2-7; no reliable D call. CDR3 length equals 12 residues. Germline V gene sequence: CDR1 KGHSH, CDR2 LQKENI. Trimming shortened V by 6 bases and J by 5 bases, and 11 bases separated the two germline ends. The DNA for the CDR3 is TGTGCCAGCTCCCCGTCGGGTCACGAGCAGTACTTC. It codes for CASSPSGHEQYF.

The chain recombines TRBV5-8 with TRBJ2-3; D perhaps matches TRBD2 (7 bases). CDR3 length equals 16 residues. Germline V lookup: CDR1 SGHTS, CDR2 YDEGEE. Between the trimmed V and J ends, which lost 4 bases and 3 bases, there was a span of 18 bases. This chain's CDR3 is CASSRGRGGKTDTQYF. In DNA, the CDR3 is TGTGCCAGCAGCCGGGGAAGGGGGGGGAAAACAGATACGCAGTATTTT. The full variable domain, rest sourced from reference TRBV5-8 and TRBJ2-3, is EAGVTQSPTHLIKTRGQQATLRCSPISGHTSVYWYQQALGLGLQFLLWYDEGEERNRGNFPPRFSGRQFPNYSSELNVNALELEDSALYLCASSRGRGGKTDTQYFGPGTRLTVL.

V gene TRBV6-6 combines with J gene TRBJ1-5, with TRBD1 matching 8 bases. The CDR3 covers 15 residues. Germline loops: CDR1 MNHNY, CDR2 SVGAGI (reference sequence). The V segment lost 8 bases and the J segment 5 bases; nucleotides outside the gene matches: 11. CDR3 sequence: CASGGQGTTDQPQHF. The CDR3 nucleotides are TGTGCCAGCGGAGGACAGGGAACGACAGATCAGCCCCAGCATTTT.

The count of this clone is one. A read error may account for a junction end that differs from germline. Here the CDR3 reads CASSPLRGSHEQYF. CDR3 nucleotide sequence: TGTGCCAGCTCACCACTTAGAGGCTCCCACGAGCAGTACTTC. The chain links TRBV18 to TRBJ2-7; D is unresolved. The CDR3 sequence is 14 residues long. Germline CDR1 KGHSH, CDR2 LQKENI. Based on the CDR3 plus reference TRBV18 and TRBJ2-7, the full variable domain is NAGVMQNPRHLVRRRGQEARLRCSPMKGHSHVYWYRQLPEEGLKFMVYLQKENIIDESGMPKERFSAEFPKEGPSILRIQQVVRGDSAAYFCASSPLRGSHEQYFGPGTRLTVT.

This chain uses TRBV6-5 with TRBJ1-2, with 8 bases matching TRBD1. Per the germline V gene, CDR1 is MNHEY and CDR2 is SVGAGI. The CDR3 is 15 residues long. The trim removed 0 bases at V and 9 bases at J, leaving 9 bases unmatched. CDR3 in amino acids: CASSYSGQENLRYTF. CDR3 coding DNA: TGTGCCAGCAGTTACTCGGGACAGGAGAATCTTCGCTACACCTTC.

This clone was recorded only once. The rearrangement joins TRBV7-2 to TRBJ1-1; 7 bases agree with TRBD1. The CDR3 has 15 amino acids. The junction had 16 bases not matched to a gene; V was cut back by 5 bases and J by 10 bases. CDR1 is SGHTA and CDR2 is FQGNSA in the germline V gene. The CDR3 loop reads CASSQGQVSLFRAFF. The CDR3 nucleotides read TGTGCCAGCAGCCAAGGACAGGTTTCACTCTTTCGAGCTTTCTTT.

J is TRBJ1-1 and V is TRBV5-6, with D possibly matching TRBD1 (5 bases). The CDR3 spans 14 residues. V was shortened by 4 bases and J by 7 bases, with 17 bases between the two germline ends. Germline V gene data show CDR1 as SGHDT and CDR2 as YYEEEE. CDR3 sequence (DNA): TGTGCCAGCAGCCAGTGGGGGGAGGCCTTTGAAGCTTTCTTT. It specifies CASSQWGEAFEAFF.

This chain links TRBV24-1 with TRBJ1-2; D possibly corresponds to TRBD1 (6 bases). The CDR3 extends over 16 amino acids. Germline V gene lookup returns CDR1 KGHDR and CDR2 SFDVKD. The V end was cut by 4 bases, the J end by 8 bases, with 22 bases between. The CDR3 coding sequence is TGTGCCACCAGTGACTCTCTCACAGGGAGAATGGTGGGCTACACCTTC. Translating it yields CATSDSLTGRMVGYTF.

By sample share, this clone is medium-sized (0.01 to 0.1%). The rearrangement joins TRBV25-1 to TRBJ1-6; D not certain. The CDR3 covers 13 residues. Germline V gene sequence: CDR1 MGHDK, CDR2 SYGVNS. The V end was cut by 4 bases, the J end by 8 bases, with 9 bases between. The CDR3 nucleotides are TGTGCCAGCAGTGCCGACGGGGATTCACCCCTCCACTTT. This sequence encodes CASSADGDSPLHF.

V usage is TRBV19 and J usage is TRBJ1-6; 8 bases are shared with TRBD1. The germline V gene encodes CDR1 LNHDA and CDR2 SQIVND (reference sequence). CDR3 length equals 15 residues. Trimming removed 7 bases from V and 8 bases from J; junction bases left unmatched: 10. The CDR3 loop is CASKMTGEMHSPLHF. The CDR3 DNA follows: TGTGCCAGTAAAATGACAGGGGAGATGCATTCACCCCTCCACTTT.

The chain is built from TRBV6-5 and TRBJ1-2, with D possibly matching TRBD1 (6 bases). Trimming cost V 2 bases and J 0 bases, with 13 bases left between them. CDR1 and CDR2 (germline): MNHEY, SVGAGI. The CDR3 sequence is 16 residues long. CDR3 bases: TGTGCCAGCAGTTACCGCCGGGACACCTCTAACTATGGCTACACCTTC. Amino acids: CASSYRRDTSNYGYTF.

The rearrangement uses TRBV5-4 and TRBJ1-2, with D possibly matching TRBD1 (6 bases). The CDR3 has 13 residues. With 4 bases removed from V and 2 bases from J, the gap between germline ends came to 9 bases. The germline gives CDR1 SGHNT, CDR2 YYREEE (reference sequence). The CDR3 region is CASSRTANYGYTF. As DNA, the CDR3 is TGTGCCAGCAGCCGGACAGCCAACTATGGCTACACCTTC. Full variable domain (missing parts from reference TRBV5-4 and TRBJ1-2): ETGVTQSPTHLIKTRGQQVTLRCSSQSGHNTVSWYQQALGQGPQFIFQYYREEENGRGNFPPRFSGLQFPNYSSELNVNALELDDSALYLCASSRTANYGYTFGSGTRLTVV.

The chain carries TRBV5-4 and TRBJ1-1, with D maybe TRBD1 (6 bases). CDR1 and CDR2 from the germline V gene are SGHNT and YYREEE (reference sequence). The CDR3 sequence is 14 residues long. Trimming cost V 4 bases and J 3 bases, with 13 bases left between them. CDR3 amino acids: CASSPSYRDTEAFF. CDR3 DNA sequence: TGTGCCAGCAGCCCCTCGTACAGGGACACTGAAGCTTTCTTT.

The chain is built from TRBV5-4 and TRBJ1-1; D not certain. The length of the CDR3 is 13 residues. Germline V gives CDR1 SGHNT, CDR2 YYREEE (reference sequence). V lost 1 base and J 4 bases, leaving 8 bases between the germline ends. CDR3 in amino acids: CASSLPRATEAFF. CDR3 nucleotide sequence: TGTGCCAGCAGCTTGCCCCGCGCCACTGAAGCTTTCTTT.

V gene TRBV4-1 combines with J gene TRBJ2-5; 9 nucleotides line up with TRBD2. This CDR3 contains 17 residues. Germline trimming cut 1 base from V and 7 bases from J; bases unmatched to any gene: 13. Germline V gene lookup returns CDR1 MGHRA and CDR2 YSYEKL. The CDR3 nucleotides read TGCGCCAGCAGCCAAGGTACTAGCGGGTCCGGGCTGGGGACCCAGTACTTC. It translates to CASSQGTSGSGLGTQYF.

The J gene is TRBJ2-3, the V gene TRBV7-3; 14 bases fit TRBD2. Trimming cost V 11 bases and J 5 bases; bases outside gene matches: 12. The CDR3 spans 16 residues. Germline CDR1 is SGHTA and CDR2 is FQGTGA. The CDR3 nucleotides are TGTGCCGGCAAGGGACTAGCGGGGGCGCAAAGAGATACGCAGTATTTT. It yields the protein CAGKGLAGAQRDTQYF.

The chain links TRBV2 to TRBJ1-3; D possibly corresponds to TRBD1 (5 bases). CDR3 length: 14 amino acids. Trimming took off 6 bases at V and 0 bases at J, with 9 bases between the two ends. CDR1 and CDR2 (germline): SNHLY, FYNNEI. This CDR3 reads CASRGLISGNTIYF. In DNA, the CDR3 is TGTGCCAGCAGGGGACTCATCTCTGGAAACACCATATATTTT. The full variable domain, its missing parts supplied by reference TRBV2 and TRBJ1-3, is EPEVTQTPSHQVTQMGQEVILRCVPISNHLYFYWYRQILGQKVEFLVSFYNNEISEKSEIFDDQFSVERPDGSNFTLKIRSTKLEDSAMYFCASRGLISGNTIYFGEGSWLTVV.

The chain combines TRBV20-1 with TRBJ2-5; D is unclear. This CDR3 has 10 amino acids. Trimming took 7 bases from V and 5 from J, leaving 8 bases between them. CDR1 DFQATT and CDR2 SNEGSKA come from the germline V gene (reference sequence). The CDR3 region has the DNA TGCAGTGGATCTCGGGAGACCCAGTACTTC. It codes for CSGSRETQYF.